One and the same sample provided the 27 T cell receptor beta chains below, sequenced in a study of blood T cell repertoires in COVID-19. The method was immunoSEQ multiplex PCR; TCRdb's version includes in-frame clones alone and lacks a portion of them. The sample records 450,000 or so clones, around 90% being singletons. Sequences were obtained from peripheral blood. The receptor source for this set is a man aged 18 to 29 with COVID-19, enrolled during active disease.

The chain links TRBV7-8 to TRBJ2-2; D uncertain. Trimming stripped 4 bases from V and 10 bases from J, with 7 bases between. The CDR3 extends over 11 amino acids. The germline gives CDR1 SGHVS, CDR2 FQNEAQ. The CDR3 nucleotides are TGTGCCAGCAGCTCACAGCCGGAGCTGTTTTTT. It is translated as CASSSQPELFF.

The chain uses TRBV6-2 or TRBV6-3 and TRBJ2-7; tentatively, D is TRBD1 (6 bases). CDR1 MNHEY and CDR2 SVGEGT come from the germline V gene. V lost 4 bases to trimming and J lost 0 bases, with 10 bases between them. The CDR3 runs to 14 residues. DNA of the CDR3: TGTGCCAGCAGTTGGTCGACAGGCTCCTACGAGCAGTACTTC. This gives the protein CASSWSTGSYEQYF.

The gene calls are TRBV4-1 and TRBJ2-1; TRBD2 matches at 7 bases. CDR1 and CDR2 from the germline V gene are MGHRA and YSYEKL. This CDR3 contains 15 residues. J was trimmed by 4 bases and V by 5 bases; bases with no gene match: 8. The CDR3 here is CASSTGTKIYNEQFF. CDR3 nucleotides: TGCGCCAGCAGCACCGGGACTAAGATATACAATGAGCAGTTCTTC.

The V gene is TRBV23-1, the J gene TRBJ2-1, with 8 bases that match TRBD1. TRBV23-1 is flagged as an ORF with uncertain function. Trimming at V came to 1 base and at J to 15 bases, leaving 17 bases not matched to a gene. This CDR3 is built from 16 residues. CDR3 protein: CASSQCDRGNERVTFF. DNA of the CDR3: TGCGCCAGCAGTCAATGTGACAGGGGTAACGAACGCGTAACGTTCTTC.

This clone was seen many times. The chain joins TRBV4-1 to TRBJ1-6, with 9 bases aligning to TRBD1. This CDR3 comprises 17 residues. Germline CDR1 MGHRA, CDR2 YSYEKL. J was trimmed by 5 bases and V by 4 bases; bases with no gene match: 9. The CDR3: CASSPADRGIDNSPLHF. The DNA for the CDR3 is TGCGCCAGCAGCCCCGCTGACAGGGGGATTGATAATTCACCCCTCCACTTT.

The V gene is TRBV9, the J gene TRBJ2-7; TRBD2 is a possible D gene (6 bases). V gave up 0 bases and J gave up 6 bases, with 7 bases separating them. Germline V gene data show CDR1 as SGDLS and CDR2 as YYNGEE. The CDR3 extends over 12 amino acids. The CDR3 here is CASSVVGGEQYF. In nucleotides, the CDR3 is TGTGCCAGCAGCGTAGTGGGAGGCGAGCAGTACTTC.

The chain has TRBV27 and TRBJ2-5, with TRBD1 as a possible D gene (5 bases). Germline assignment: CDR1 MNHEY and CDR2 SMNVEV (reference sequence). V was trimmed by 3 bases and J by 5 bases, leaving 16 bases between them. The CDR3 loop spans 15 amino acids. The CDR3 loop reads CASSFRQGRSETQYF. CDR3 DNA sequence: TGTGCCAGCAGTTTTCGGCAGGGTAGGTCCGAGACCCAGTACTTC.

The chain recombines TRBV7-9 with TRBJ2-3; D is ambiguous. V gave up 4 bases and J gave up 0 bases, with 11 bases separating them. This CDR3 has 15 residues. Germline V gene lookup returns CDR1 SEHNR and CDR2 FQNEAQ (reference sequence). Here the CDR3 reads CASSSTASSTDTQYF. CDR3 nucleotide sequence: TGTGCCAGCAGCTCGACTGCGTCTAGCACAGATACGCAGTATTTT. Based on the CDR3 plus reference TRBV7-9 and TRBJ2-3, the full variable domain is DTGVSQNPRHKITKRGQNVTFRCDPISEHNRLYWYRQTLGQGPEFLTYFQNEAQLEKSRLLSDRFSAERPKGSFSTLEIQRTEQGDSAMYLCASSSTASSTDTQYFGPGTRLTVL.

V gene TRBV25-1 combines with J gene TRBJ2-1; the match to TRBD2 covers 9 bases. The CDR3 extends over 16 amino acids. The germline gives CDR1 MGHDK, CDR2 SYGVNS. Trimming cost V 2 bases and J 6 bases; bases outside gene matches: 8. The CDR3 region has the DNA TGTGCCAGCAGTGAAATCGGGCTAGCGGGGTTCAATGAGCAGTTCTTC. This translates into CASSEIGLAGFNEQFF.

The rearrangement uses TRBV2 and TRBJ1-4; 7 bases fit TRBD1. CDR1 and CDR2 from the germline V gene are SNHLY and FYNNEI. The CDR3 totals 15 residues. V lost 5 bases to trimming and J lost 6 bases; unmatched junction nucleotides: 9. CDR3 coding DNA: TGTGCCAGCAGTCCCCAGACAGGGAAGGATGAAAAACTGTTTTTT. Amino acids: CASSPQTGKDEKLFF.

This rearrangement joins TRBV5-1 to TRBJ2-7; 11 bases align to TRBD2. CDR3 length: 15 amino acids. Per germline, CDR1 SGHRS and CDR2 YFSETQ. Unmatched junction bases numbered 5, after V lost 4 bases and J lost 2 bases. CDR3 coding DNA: TGCGCCAGCAGCACACTAGCGGGAGAGACCTACGAGCAGTACTTC. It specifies CASSTLAGETYEQYF.

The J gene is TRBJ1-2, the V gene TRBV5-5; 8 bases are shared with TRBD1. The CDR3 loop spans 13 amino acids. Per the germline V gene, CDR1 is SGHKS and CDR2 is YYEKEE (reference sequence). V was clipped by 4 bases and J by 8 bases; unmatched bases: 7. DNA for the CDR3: TGTGCCAGCAGCCTGGGCGCAGGGGGCGGCTACACCTTC. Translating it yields CASSLGAGGGYTF.

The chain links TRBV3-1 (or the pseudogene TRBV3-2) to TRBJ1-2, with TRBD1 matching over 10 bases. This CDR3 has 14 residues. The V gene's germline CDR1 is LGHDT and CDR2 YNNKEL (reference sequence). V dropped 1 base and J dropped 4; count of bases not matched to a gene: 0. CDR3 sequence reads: CASSQGDRGYGYTF. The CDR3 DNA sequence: TGTGCCAGCAGCCAAGGGGACAGGGGCTATGGCTACACCTTC.

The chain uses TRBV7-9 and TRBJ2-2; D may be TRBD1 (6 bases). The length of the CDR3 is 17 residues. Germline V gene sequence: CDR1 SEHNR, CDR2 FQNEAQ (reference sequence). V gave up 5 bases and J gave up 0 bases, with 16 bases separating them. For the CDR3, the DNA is TGTGCCAGCAGCACCAAAAGAGGGACACCGAACACCGGGGAGCTGTTTTTT. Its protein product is CASSTKRGTPNTGELFF.

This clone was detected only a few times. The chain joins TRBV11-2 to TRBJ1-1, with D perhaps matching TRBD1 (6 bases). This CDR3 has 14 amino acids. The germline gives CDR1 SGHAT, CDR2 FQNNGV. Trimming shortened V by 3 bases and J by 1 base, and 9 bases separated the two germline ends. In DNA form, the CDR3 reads TGTGCCAGCAGCTTTCAGGGGTCGAACACTGAAGCTTTCTTT. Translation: CASSFQGSNTEAFF.

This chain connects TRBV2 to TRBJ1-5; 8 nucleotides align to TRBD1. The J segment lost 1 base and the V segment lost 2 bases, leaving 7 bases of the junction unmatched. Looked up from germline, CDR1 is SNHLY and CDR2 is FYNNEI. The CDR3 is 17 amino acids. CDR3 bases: TGTGCCAGCAGTGAAAACAGGGGGGCGATAAGCAATCAGCCCCAGCATTTT. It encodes CASSENRGAISNQPQHF.

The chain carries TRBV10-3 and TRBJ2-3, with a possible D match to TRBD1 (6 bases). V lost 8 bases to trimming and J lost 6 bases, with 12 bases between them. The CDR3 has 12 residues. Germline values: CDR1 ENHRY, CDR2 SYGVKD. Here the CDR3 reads CAIGDQGDTQYF. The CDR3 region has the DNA TGTGCCATCGGGGACCAGGGGGATACGCAGTATTTT.

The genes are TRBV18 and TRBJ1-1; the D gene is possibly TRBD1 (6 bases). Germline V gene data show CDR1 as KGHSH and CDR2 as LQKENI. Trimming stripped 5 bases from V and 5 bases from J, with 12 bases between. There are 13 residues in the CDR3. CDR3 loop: CASSMDRNTEAFF. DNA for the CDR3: TGTGCCAGCTCAATGGACAGAAATACTGAAGCTTTCTTT.

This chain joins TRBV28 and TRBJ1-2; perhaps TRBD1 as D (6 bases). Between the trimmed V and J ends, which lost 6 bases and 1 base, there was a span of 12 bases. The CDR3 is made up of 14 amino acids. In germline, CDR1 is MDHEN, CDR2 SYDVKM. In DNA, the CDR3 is TGTGCCAGCAGACCCGACAGGAGTAACTATGGCTACACCTTC. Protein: CASRPDRSNYGYTF.

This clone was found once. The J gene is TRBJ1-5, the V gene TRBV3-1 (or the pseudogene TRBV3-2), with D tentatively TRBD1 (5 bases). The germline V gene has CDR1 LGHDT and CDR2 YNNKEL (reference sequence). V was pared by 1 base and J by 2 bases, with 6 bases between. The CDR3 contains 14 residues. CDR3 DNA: TGTGCCAGCAGCCAAGCGACAGGCAATCAGCCCCAGCATTTT. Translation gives CASSQATGNQPQHF.

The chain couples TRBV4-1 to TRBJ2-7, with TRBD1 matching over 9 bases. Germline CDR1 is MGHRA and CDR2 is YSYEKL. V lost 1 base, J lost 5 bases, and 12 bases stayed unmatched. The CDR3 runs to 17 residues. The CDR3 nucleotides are TGCGCCAGCAGCCAAGTCCTCGGGCGGGACAGGGCCCACGAGCAGTACTTC. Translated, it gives CASSQVLGRDRAHEQYF.

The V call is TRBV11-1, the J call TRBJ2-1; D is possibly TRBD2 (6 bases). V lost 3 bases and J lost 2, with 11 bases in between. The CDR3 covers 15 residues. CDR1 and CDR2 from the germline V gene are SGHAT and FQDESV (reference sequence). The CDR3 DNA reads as TGTGCCAGCAGCTTCGGGAGAGACCCCTACAATGAGCAGTTCTTC. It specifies CASSFGRDPYNEQFF. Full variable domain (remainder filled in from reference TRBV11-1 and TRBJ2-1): EAEVAQSPRYKITEKSQAVAFWCDPISGHATLYWYRQILGQGPELLVQFQDESVVDDSQLPKDRFSAERLKGVDSTLKIQPAELGDSAMYLCASSFGRDPYNEQFFGPGTRLTVL.

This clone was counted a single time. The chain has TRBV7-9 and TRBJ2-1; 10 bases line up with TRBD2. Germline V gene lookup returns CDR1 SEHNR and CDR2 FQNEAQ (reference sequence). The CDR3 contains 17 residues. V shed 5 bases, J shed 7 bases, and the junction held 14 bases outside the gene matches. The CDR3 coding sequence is TGTGCCAGCAGCACACACCGGACTAGCGGAGACGAGAATGAGCAGTTCTTC. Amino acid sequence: CASSTHRTSGDENEQFF.

For the CDR3, the DNA is TGTGCCAGCAGTTACGGGGGGGCGAATTCACCCCTCCACTTT. As protein: CASSYGGANSPLHF. The rearrangement joins TRBV6-5 to TRBJ1-6, with D perhaps matching TRBD1 (6 bases). The CDR3 runs to 14 residues. Germline V CDR1 and CDR2: MNHEY, SVGAGI. V lost 2 bases, J lost 7 bases, and 9 bases lay in between.

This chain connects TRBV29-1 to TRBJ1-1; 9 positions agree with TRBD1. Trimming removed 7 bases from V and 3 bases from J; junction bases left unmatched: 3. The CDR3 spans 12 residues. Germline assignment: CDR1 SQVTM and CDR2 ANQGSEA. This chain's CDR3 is CSGGQGDTEAFF. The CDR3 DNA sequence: TGCAGCGGGGGACAGGGAGACACTGAAGCTTTCTTT. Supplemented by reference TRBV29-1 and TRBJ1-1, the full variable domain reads SAVISQKPSRDICQRGTSLTIQCQVDSQVTMMFWYRQQPGQSLTLIATANQGSEATYESGFVIDKFPISRPNLTFSTLTVSNMSPEDSSIYLCSGGQGDTEAFFGQGTRLTVV.

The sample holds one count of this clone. CDR3 in amino acids: CASRGSGEQYF. The CDR3, as DNA: TGCGCCAGCCGTGGAAGCGGGGAGCAGTACTTC. The gene calls are TRBV4-1 and TRBJ2-7; D perhaps matches TRBD2 (6 bases). This CDR3 comprises 11 residues. With 8 bases removed from V and 7 bases from J, the gap between germline ends came to 12 bases. The V gene's germline CDR1 is MGHRA and CDR2 YSYEKL.

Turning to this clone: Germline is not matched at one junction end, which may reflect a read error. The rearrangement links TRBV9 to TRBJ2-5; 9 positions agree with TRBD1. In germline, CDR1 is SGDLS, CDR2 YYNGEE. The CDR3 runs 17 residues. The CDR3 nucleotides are TGTGCCAGCAGCGTCGGACAGGGGAGACTAGAGCAAGTGACCCAGTACTTC. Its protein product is CASSVGQGRLEQVTQYF.